This passage covers 3 T cell receptor beta chains from one sample sequenced in a study of blood T cell repertoires in COVID-19. The assay was immunoSEQ multiplex PCR, and TCRdb's table has in-frame clones only and misses some. The table records 110,000 to 150,000 clones, around 89% of them present only once. Sequenced sample: peripheral blood. Receptors originate from a man aged 55 to 70 with active or convalescent COVID-19.

The chain couples TRBV10-3 to TRBJ1-2, with D perhaps TRBD1 (6 bases). CDR1 ENHRY and CDR2 SYGVKD come from the germline V gene. This CDR3 has 14 amino acids. V was shortened by 7 bases and J by 0 bases, with 12 bases between the two germline ends. CDR3 region: CAITTGDANYGYTF. The CDR3 DNA reads as TGTGCCATCACGACAGGCGACGCTAACTATGGCTACACCTTC.

V is TRBV5-1 and J is TRBJ1-3; perhaps TRBD1 as D (5 bases). The CDR3 sequence is 14 residues long. Germline V gene lookup returns CDR1 SGHRS and CDR2 YFSETQ. V shed 3 bases and J shed 4 bases, with 11 bases lying between them. DNA for the CDR3: TGCGCCAGCAGCTCGGGACTACAAGGAAACACCATATATTTT. Its translation is CASSSGLQGNTIYF.

This sequence joins TRBV10-3 and TRBJ2-7; 7 bases agree with TRBD1. The CDR3 is 15 amino acids. The V and J ends lost 6 bases and 0 bases, in that order; junction bases with no gene match: 8. Germline CDR1 ENHRY, CDR2 SYGVKD. The CDR3 sequence is CAISTGAISSYEQYF. The CDR3 region has the DNA TGTGCCATCAGCACAGGGGCAATCAGCTCCTACGAGCAGTACTTC.